What follows are 30 T cell receptor beta chains derived from one specimen sequenced in a study of metastatic and nonmetastatic thyroid tumors. TCRdb reanalyzed the PCR reads with MiXCR. This sample carries roughly 72,000 clones, around 18% of them seen once, and the ten largest clones take roughly 13%. Ahead of thyroid surgery, no patient had received treatment of any kind. The specimen was blood. These receptors all stem from a female donor with papillary thyroid cancer or a benign thyroid nodule (not recorded which). Some clones in this sample may be carry-over from other donors' samples.

This clone was recorded many times. The chain carries TRBV24-1 and TRBJ1-1; TRBD1 aligns across 7 bases. J gave up 4 bases and V 3 bases, and 1 base lay outside the gene matches. This CDR3 comprises 13 residues. From germline, CDR1 is KGHDR and CDR2 SFDVKD. This CDR3 reads CATSDDRVTEAFF. CDR3 in DNA: TGTGCCACCAGTGATGACAGGGTCACTGAAGCTTTCTTT.

This clone has a count of ten or more. The rearrangement uses TRBV10-1 and TRBJ2-2, with a possible D match to TRBD1 (6 bases). The CDR3 spans 17 residues. V lost 4 bases and J lost 3, with 18 bases in between. CDR1 and CDR2 from the germline V gene are WNHNN and SYGVQD (reference sequence). CDR3 sequence (DNA): TGCGCCAGCAGTGTCGAGGGATGGAACAGGGACACCGGGGAGCTGTTTTTT. Its translation: CASSVEGWNRDTGELFF.

This clone has ten or more counts. The chain uses TRBV9 and TRBJ1-1; the match to TRBD1 covers 8 bases. The CDR3 loop spans 14 amino acids. Trimming took 3 bases from V and 6 from J; bases not matched to a gene: 7. Per germline, CDR1 SGDLS and CDR2 YYNGEE. This chain's CDR3 is CASSEGTGGSEAFF. Written as DNA, the CDR3 is TGTGCCAGCAGCGAAGGTACAGGGGGTTCTGAAGCTTTCTTT.

This clone was picked up a small number of times. This chain uses TRBV6-1 with TRBJ2-7; 10 bases line up with TRBD1. The V gene's germline CDR1 is MNHNS and CDR2 SASEGT. The CDR3 has 18 amino acids. V was clipped by 2 bases and J by 3 bases; unmatched bases: 13. CDR3 sequence (DNA): TGTGCCAGCAGTGAATTCCTCCCCCCAGGGACAGGGGTCTACGAGCAGTACTTC. It encodes CASSEFLPPGTGVYEQYF.

This clone occurred many times. The CDR3 DNA is TGCAGCCTCGACCCCAGTGGTGGCTACACCTTC. This gives the protein CSLDPSGGYTF. V and J are TRBV29-1 and TRBJ1-2; no firm D call. The CDR3 totals 11 residues. The germline gives CDR1 SQVTM, CDR2 ANQGSEA. Trimming left V 8 bases short and J 7 bases short, with 14 bases between.

Ten or more counts support this clone. This chain connects TRBV6-1 to TRBJ1-1; D may be TRBD1 (6 bases). The CDR3 is 13 residues long. From germline, CDR1 is MNHNS and CDR2 SASEGT. V dropped 3 bases and J dropped 3 bases, with 8 bases sitting between them. The CDR3 nucleotides are TGTGCCAGCAGTGATACAGGGTACACTGAAGCTTTCTTT. Protein sequence: CASSDTGYTEAFF.

The gene calls are TRBV9 and TRBJ2-5; 9 bases map to TRBD1. There are 15 residues in the CDR3. Germline assignment: CDR1 SGDLS and CDR2 YYNGEE. Germline trimming cut 3 bases from V and 5 bases from J; bases unmatched to any gene: 8. CDR3 DNA sequence: TGTGCCAGCAGCGACGACAGGGGGGGAATGGAGACCCAGTACTTC. Its protein product is CASSDDRGGMETQYF.

This clone was found many times. CDR3 loop: CASSPSSLSNYGYTF. Here the CDR3 DNA reads TGTGCCAGCTCACCAAGTTCCCTTTCTAACTATGGCTACACCTTC. V and J are TRBV18 and TRBJ1-2, with unresolved D. The V end lost 2 bases, the J end lost 0 bases, and 10 bases lay between the germline ends. The CDR3 contains 15 residues. Germline CDR1 reads KGHSH; CDR2 reads LQKENI.

This clone was counted many times. The chain recombines TRBV13 with TRBJ2-7; D is uncertain. Germline loops: CDR1 PRHDT, CDR2 FYEKMQ (reference sequence). The CDR3 extends over 13 amino acids. The ends were cut back, 4 bases at V and 9 bases at J, with 16 bases in the middle. The CDR3 DNA follows: TGTGCCAGCAGCTCCCTCGGGTCCAACGGGCAGTACTTC. It specifies CASSSLGSNGQYF.

This chain links TRBV2 with TRBJ1-2; a possible D gene is TRBD1 (5 bases). Germline CDR1 and CDR2: SNHLY and FYNNEI. Trimming pared 2 bases from V and 6 bases from J, leaving 16 bases between. This CDR3 is 15 amino acids long. CDR3 loop: CASSEYRQGRNGYTF. For the CDR3, the DNA is TGTGCCAGCAGTGAATATCGGCAGGGAAGGAATGGCTACACCTTC.

This clone was found a few times. The V and J genes are TRBV6-1 and TRBJ2-7; 7 bases map to TRBD1. The CDR3 extends over 15 amino acids. J was trimmed by 2 bases and V by 5 bases; bases with no gene match: 9. From germline, CDR1 is MNHNS and CDR2 SASEGT. CDR3 sequence reads: CASSKGRQGPYEQYF. CDR3 sequence (DNA): TGTGCCAGCAGTAAGGGAAGACAGGGACCCTACGAGCAGTACTTC.

This clone was observed many times. This chain joins TRBV7-2 and TRBJ2-5, with D possibly being TRBD2 (5 bases). The CDR3 is made up of 13 amino acids. Trimming removed 5 bases from V and 5 bases from J, with 12 bases in between. Looked up from germline, CDR1 is SGHTA and CDR2 is FQGNSA. CDR3: CASSKMGGETQYF. In nucleotides, the CDR3 is TGTGCCAGCAGCAAAATGGGCGGGGAGACCCAGTACTTC.

This clone was counted between two and nine times. At one end, the junction sequence differs from germline, possibly due to a read error. The V and J genes are TRBV27 and TRBJ2-7; 7 bases fit TRBD2. The length of the CDR3 is 15 residues. CDR1 and CDR2 from the germline V gene are MNHEY and SMNVEV (reference sequence). CDR3 DNA sequence: TGTACCAGCGCCCCCTGGGCGGGAGCCGCCCACGAGCAGTACTTC. Translating gives CTSAPWAGAAHEQYF.

Many counts were recorded for this clone. This rearrangement joins TRBV10-3 to TRBJ1-4, with D perhaps TRBD1 (5 bases). The CDR3 loop spans 15 amino acids. The germline V gene has CDR1 ENHRY and CDR2 SYGVKD. The V gene lost 0 bases and the J gene lost 7 bases, with 12 bases spanning the gap. CDR3 loop: CAISESVGASEKLFF. CDR3 coding DNA: TGTGCCATCAGTGAGTCGGTAGGGGCCAGTGAAAAACTGTTTTTT.

CDR3 amino acids: CASSFGGSSYEQYF. The DNA for the CDR3 is TGTGCCAGCAGTTTCGGGGGAAGCTCCTACGAGCAGTACTTC. The rearrangement joins TRBV28 to TRBJ2-7, with D tentatively TRBD2 (6 bases). Trimming shortened V by 3 bases and J by 0 bases, and 9 bases separated the two germline ends. Germline V lookup: CDR1 MDHEN, CDR2 SYDVKM. This CDR3 comprises 14 residues.

This clone was picked up many times. J is TRBJ2-2 and V is TRBV5-1; 12 nucleotides line up with TRBD2. The V and J ends lost 0 bases and 5 bases, in that order; junction bases with no gene match: 5. This CDR3 has 17 amino acids. CDR1 and CDR2 from the germline V gene are SGHRS and YFSETQ. CDR3 loop: CASSLAVLAGGTGELFF. For the CDR3, the DNA is TGCGCCAGCAGCTTGGCGGTACTAGCGGGAGGTACCGGGGAGCTGTTTTTT.

This clone showed up many times. V gene TRBV20-1 combines with J gene TRBJ2-1; 10 nucleotides agree with TRBD2. The V gene's germline CDR1 is DFQATT and CDR2 SNEGSKA (reference sequence). J lost 4 bases, V lost 6 bases, and 12 bases had no gene match. This CDR3 region has 16 residues. The CDR3 DNA reads as TGCAGTGCCACCCCGGGAATTAGCGGGAGGTACAATGAGCAGTTCTTC. Protein: CSATPGISGRYNEQFF.

This clone was found many times. The chain couples TRBV20-1 to TRBJ2-1; D not resolved. In germline, CDR1 is DFQATT, CDR2 SNEGSKA (reference sequence). Trimming removed 5 bases from V and 6 bases from J, with 14 bases in between. This CDR3 comprises 13 residues. Here the CDR3 reads CSAPRTPTNEQFF. CDR3 bases: TGCAGTGCTCCCCGGACCCCCACCAATGAGCAGTTCTTC.

The sample holds many counts of this clone. The rearrangement links TRBV7-2 to TRBJ2-1; D is undetermined. The germline V gene has CDR1 SGHTA and CDR2 FQGNSA. V was shortened by 0 bases and J by 6 bases, with 9 bases between the two germline ends. This CDR3 has 14 amino acids. CDR3 in DNA: TGTGCCAGCAGCTTAGCCCTGGAACTCAATGAGCAGTTCTTC. This encodes CASSLALELNEQFF.

V and J are TRBV7-3 and TRBJ2-2; 9 positions match TRBD1. Germline V gene lookup returns CDR1 SGHTA and CDR2 FQGTGA. J was trimmed by 3 bases and V by 5 bases; bases with no gene match: 7. This CDR3 is built from 16 residues. The chain's CDR3 is CASSPTGGAYTGELFF. The CDR3 bases are TGTGCCAGCAGCCCAACAGGGGGCGCTTACACCGGGGAGCTGTTTTTT.

This clone was recorded many times. The chain employs TRBV11-1 and TRBJ2-1, with TRBD2 matching 13 bases. Germline CDR1 reads SGHAT; CDR2 reads FQDESV (reference sequence). Trimming cost V 5 bases and J 8 bases; bases outside gene matches: 9. The CDR3 length is 16 residues. CDR3 nucleotide sequence: TGTGCCAGCAGCCCCGAGCGGACTAGCGGGGGCGATGAGCAGTTCTTC. Residues: CASSPERTSGGDEQFF.

This clone was observed many times. Different DNA sequences within this sample yield the same CDR3. This chain uses TRBV29-1 with TRBJ2-3, with D hard to call. Deletions cut 3 bases from V and 5 bases from J, with 6 bases between. CDR3 length: 11 amino acids. CDR1 is SQVTM and CDR2 is ANQGSEA in the germline V gene. The CDR3 is CSVEPRDTQYF. CDR3 nucleotide sequence: TGCAGCGTTGAGCCCCGAGATACGCAGTATTTT.

Many counts were recorded for this clone. V is TRBV6-4 and J is TRBJ2-1; 9 nucleotides match TRBD2. The CDR3 consists of 19 residues. Germline V gives CDR1 MRHNA, CDR2 SNTAGT. The V segment lost 6 bases and the J segment 0 bases; nucleotides outside the gene matches: 15. The CDR3 DNA follows: TGTGCCAGCAGACCCACGTATTTGACTAGCGGTAGCTCCTACAATGAGCAGTTCTTC. Amino acids: CASRPTYLTSGSSYNEQFF.

This clone occurred once. The rearrangement links TRBV2 to TRBJ2-7, with D unresolved. The V gene's germline CDR1 is SNHLY and CDR2 FYNNEI. CDR3 length equals 16 residues. V was cut by 1 base and J by 6 bases, with 19 bases left in between. For the CDR3, the DNA is TGTGCCAGCAGTGAAGGTAGTTACGGGCCAGAAGGCGAGCAGTACTTC. This translates into CASSEGSYGPEGEQYF. Looking up the rest from reference TRBV2 and TRBJ2-7 gives the full variable domain: EPEVTQTPSHQVTQMGQEVILRCVPISNHLYFYWYRQILGQKVEFLVSFYNNEISEKSEIFDDQFSVERPDGSNFTLKIRSTKLEDSAMYFCASSEGSYGPEGEQYFGPGTRLTVT.

The chain recombines TRBV24-1 with TRBJ2-2; D is unresolved. Germline V lookup: CDR1 KGHDR, CDR2 SFDVKD. The CDR3 totals 14 residues. The V end lost 3 bases, the J end lost 6 bases, and 10 bases lay between the germline ends. The CDR3 here is CATSDPRPPGELFF. The CDR3 region has the DNA TGTGCCACCAGTGATCCCCGACCTCCCGGGGAGCTGTTTTTT.

Remarks on this clone: It may be a read error: a sequence one base away is much more abundant. The chain joins TRBV7-9 to TRBJ1-3; no firm D call. V dropped 5 bases and J dropped 2 bases, with 10 bases sitting between them. This CDR3 comprises 14 residues. Germline loops: CDR1 SEHNR, CDR2 FQNEAQ (reference sequence). The CDR3 sequence: CASSIPVTGNTIYF. The CDR3 nucleotides read TGTGCCAGCAGCATCCCGGTAACTGGAAACACCATATATTTT.

About this clone: Just one base apart from a much larger clone, this may be a read error. V and J are TRBV20-1 and TRBJ1-5; weak D call: TRBD1 (5 bases). The CDR3 consists of 14 residues. From germline, CDR1 is DFQATT and CDR2 SNEGSKA (reference sequence). V was clipped by 4 bases and J by 6 bases, with 16 bases between them. In nucleotides, the CDR3 is TGCAGTGCTATCGGGGTGGGGGTAGGTCAGCCCCAGCATTTT. Encoded protein: CSAIGVGVGQPQHF.

The CDR3 DNA reads TGTGCCAGCAGCGCCGATTCTGGCGGCACAGATACGCAGTATTTT. It is translated as CASSADSGGTDTQYF. J is TRBJ2-3 and V is TRBV7-3; unclear D gene. Germline values: CDR1 SGHTA, CDR2 FQGTGA. The CDR3 loop spans 15 amino acids. V shed 5 bases and J shed 1 base, with 13 bases lying between them.

This clone was counted ten times or more. This chain connects TRBV3-1 to TRBJ2-5; 11 bases map to TRBD2. CDR3 length: 17 residues. CDR1 LGHDT and CDR2 YNNKEL come from the germline V gene (reference sequence). V trimming: 2 bases; J trimming: 2 bases; junction bases outside the gene matches: 7. CDR3 residues: CASSQSLAGVKQETQYF. In nucleotides, the CDR3 is TGTGCCAGCAGCCAATCACTAGCGGGAGTTAAACAAGAGACCCAGTACTTC.

This clone was picked up many times. The V call is TRBV7-2, the J call TRBJ2-1; a possible D gene is TRBD2 (6 bases). The germline V gene has CDR1 SGHTA and CDR2 FQGNSA. V lost 2 bases and J lost 2, with 10 bases in between. The CDR3 has 15 residues. The CDR3 sequence is CASSLNSGAYNEQFF. DNA of the CDR3: TGTGCCAGCAGCTTAAATAGCGGAGCCTACAATGAGCAGTTCTTC.